Sequencing of this T cell receptor (beta chain) was carried out in a study of neoadjuvant nivolumab and ipilimumab in lung cancer. A note on this clone: The antigen remains undetermined.

This CDR3 spans 11 amino acids. V was cut by 4 bases and J by 5 bases, with 4 bases left in between. In germline, CDR1 is SNHLY, CDR2 FYNNEI. Study-level points and caveats: Pathologic regression was not significantly tied to TCR clonality.

The protocol was immunoSEQ multiplex PCR, while the TCRdb copy is restricted to in-frame clones and leaves out a portion. The table lists 8,000 to 10,000 clones, over 75% of them singletons, with 8% in the top ten. Source: tumor tissue, taken after neoadjuvant nivolumab, alone or with ipilimumab, at or shortly before surgery. J is TRBJ2-3 and V is TRBV2; D unclear. This TCR was recovered from an adult with non-small cell lung cancer. The CDR3 DNA sequence: TGTGCCAGCAGTGCGGTAGATACGCAGTATTTT. It translates to CASSAVDTQYF.